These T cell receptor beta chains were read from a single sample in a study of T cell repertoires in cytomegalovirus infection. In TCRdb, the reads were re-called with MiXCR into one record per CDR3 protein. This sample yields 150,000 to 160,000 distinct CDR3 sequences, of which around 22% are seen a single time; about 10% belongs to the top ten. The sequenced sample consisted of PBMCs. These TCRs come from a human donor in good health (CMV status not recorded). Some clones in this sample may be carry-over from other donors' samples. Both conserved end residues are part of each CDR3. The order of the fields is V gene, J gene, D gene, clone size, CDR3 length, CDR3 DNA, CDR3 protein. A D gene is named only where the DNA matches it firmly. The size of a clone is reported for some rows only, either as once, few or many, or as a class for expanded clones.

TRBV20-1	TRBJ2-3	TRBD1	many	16	TGCAGTGCTACCGGGACAGGGGGCAGTGCCACAGATACGCAGTATTTT	CSATGTGGSATDTQYF
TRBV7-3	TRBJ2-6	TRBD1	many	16	TGTGCCAGCAGCGCTCGGACAGGGTACGGGGCCAACGTCCTGACTTTC	CASSARTGYGANVLTF
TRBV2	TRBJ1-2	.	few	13	TGTGCCAGCAGTGCGTCGGGAAGCTATGGCTACACCTTC	CASSASGSYGYTF
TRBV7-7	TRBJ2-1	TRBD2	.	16	TGTGCTAGCAGCTTAGGGGAGGGCCTCTCCTACAATGAGCAGTTCTTC	CASSLGEGLSYNEQFF
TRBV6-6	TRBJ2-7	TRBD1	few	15	TGTGCCAGCAGTTACGCCGGGACAGGGACCTACGAGCAGTACTTC	CASSYAGTGTYEQYF
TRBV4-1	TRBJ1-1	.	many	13	TGCGCCAGCAGCCAAGATAGAAGGCGGGCAGCTTTCTTT	CASSQDRRRAAFF
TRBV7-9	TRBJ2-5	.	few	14	TGTGCCAGCAGCTTTGTAGGGGCCCAAGAGACCCAGTACTTC	CASSFVGAQETQYF
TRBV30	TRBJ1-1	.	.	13	TGTGCCTGGACGAGGGGTGGGAAGACTGAAGCTTTCTTT	CAWTRGGKTEAFF
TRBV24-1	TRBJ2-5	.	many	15	TGTGCCACCGCCCCCAGACAGGGAGGGCAAGAGACCCAGTACTTC	CATAPRQGGQETQYF
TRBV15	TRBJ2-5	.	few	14	TGTGCCACCAGCTCTCATCTTGGGCAGGAGACCCAGTACTTC	CATSSHLGQETQYF
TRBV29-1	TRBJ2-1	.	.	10	TGCAGCGTTGAAGATCCCCTTCCAGAATTC	CSVEDPLPEF
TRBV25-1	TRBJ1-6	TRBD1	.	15	TGTGCCAGCAGTGAATTTAAGGGGGCGGATTCACCCCTCCACTTT	CASSEFKGADSPLHF
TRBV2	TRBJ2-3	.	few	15	TGTGCCAGCAGTGAACCTAGCGCGAGCACAGATACGCAGTATTTT	CASSEPSASTDTQYF
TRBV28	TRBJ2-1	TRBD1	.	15	TGTGCCAGCAGTCGGAGAGGGACAGGGTACAATGAGCAGTTCTTC	CASSRRGTGYNEQFF
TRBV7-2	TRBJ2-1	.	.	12	TGTGCCAGCAGCTTTTGGGGGAATGAGCAGTTCTTC	CASSFWGNEQFF
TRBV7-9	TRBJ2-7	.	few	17	TGTGCCAGCAGCTTAGGGATTCTGGGCCAGGATTCCTACGAGCAGTACTTC	CASSLGILGQDSYEQYF
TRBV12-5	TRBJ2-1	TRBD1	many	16	TGTGCTAGTGGTTTGGTACACGGGACAGGGATGAATGAGCAGTTCTTC	CASGLVHGTGMNEQFF
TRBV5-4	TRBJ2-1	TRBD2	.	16	TGTGCCAGCAGCTTGGAGGGACTAGCGGGAGACAATGAGCAGTTCTTC	CASSLEGLAGDNEQFF
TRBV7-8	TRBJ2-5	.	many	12	TGTGCCAGCAGCCCCACACAAGAGACCCAGTACTTC	CASSPTQETQYF
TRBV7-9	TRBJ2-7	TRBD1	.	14	TGTGCCAGCAGCTTTGGGACAGGTCTACGCGAGCAGTACTTC	CASSFGTGLREQYF
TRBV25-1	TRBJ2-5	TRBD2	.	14	TGTGCCAGCACCGAATGGGGGGGGAAAGAGACCCAGTACTTC	CASTEWGGKETQYF
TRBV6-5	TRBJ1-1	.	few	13	TGTGCCAGCAGCCACGACAGAAACACTGAAGCTTTCTTT	CASSHDRNTEAFF
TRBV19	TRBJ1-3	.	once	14	TGTGCCAGTAGTATGCTAAGCTCTGGAAACACCATATATTTT	CASSMLSSGNTIYF
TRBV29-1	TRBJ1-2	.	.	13	TGCAGCGTTTTGAGGGACGATAACTATGGCTACACCTTC	CSVLRDDNYGYTF
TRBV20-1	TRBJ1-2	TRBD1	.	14	TGCAGTGCTAGAAGTTCCGGGACAGGGGGCGGCTACACCTTC	CSARSSGTGGGYTF
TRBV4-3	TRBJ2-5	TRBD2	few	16	TGCGCCAGCAGCCCCGGAGGCGGGAGAAGGATAGAGACCCAGTACTTC	CASSPGGGRRIETQYF
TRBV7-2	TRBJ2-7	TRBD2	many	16	TGTGCCAGCAGCATCACCGGGACTAGCCTAACCTACGAGCAGTACTTC	CASSITGTSLTYEQYF
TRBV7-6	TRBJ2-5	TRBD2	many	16	TGTGCCAGCAGCTTAGGTCCGGGGGGGTACCAAGAGACCCAGTACTTC	CASSLGPGGYQETQYF
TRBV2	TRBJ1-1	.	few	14	TGTGCCAGCAGGGGGGCCCGGGGAGGGACTGAAGCTTTCTTT	CASRGARGGTEAFF
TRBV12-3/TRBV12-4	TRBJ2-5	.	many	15	TGTGCCAGCAGTTTCAGACTAGACGCCCAAGAGACCCAGTACTTC	CASSFRLDAQETQYF
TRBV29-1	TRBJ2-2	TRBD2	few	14	TGCAGCGTTGAGCGGGGGAGAAACACCGGGGAGCTGTTTTTT	CSVERGRNTGELFF
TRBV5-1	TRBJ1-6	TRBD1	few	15	TGCGCCAGCAGCCTGGGGACAGGGGGTTTCTCACCCCTCCACTTT	CASSLGTGGFSPLHF
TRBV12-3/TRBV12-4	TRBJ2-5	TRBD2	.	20	TGTGCCAGCAGTCCCGTTCATGGACTAGCGGGGGGGCCAGGGAGTGAGACCCAGTACTTC	CASSPVHGLAGGPGSETQYF
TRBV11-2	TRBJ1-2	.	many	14	TGTGCCAGCAGCTTAGACGGCAGGGGAGGAGGCTACACCTTC	CASSLDGRGGGYTF
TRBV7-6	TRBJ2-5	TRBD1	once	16	TGTGTCAGCAGCTTAGCGAGGACAGGGGCGGGGGAGACCCAGTACTTC	CVSSLARTGAGETQYF
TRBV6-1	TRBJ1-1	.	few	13	TGTGCGTCCCAGGACGGACAGAACACTGAAGCTTTCTTT	CASQDGQNTEAFF
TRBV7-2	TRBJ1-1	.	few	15	TGTGCCAGCAGCTTTAGCTCAAGGGGGAGCACTGAAGCTTTCTTT	CASSFSSRGSTEAFF
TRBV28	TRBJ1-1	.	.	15	TGTGCCAGCAGTTTATCGTTGGGACGGCACACTGAAGCTTTCTTT	CASSLSLGRHTEAFF
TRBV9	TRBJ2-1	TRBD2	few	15	TGTGCCAGCAGCGTGCGACTAGCGGGAGCGGACGAGCAGTTCTTC	CASSVRLAGADEQFF
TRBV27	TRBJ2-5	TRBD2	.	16	TGTGCCAGCAGTTTAGTAGCGGGAGGGCCATCAGAGACCCAGTACTTC	CASSLVAGGPSETQYF
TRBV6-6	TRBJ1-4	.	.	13	TGTGCCAGCAGGGGCCCAACTAATGAAAAACTGTTTTTT	CASRGPTNEKLFF
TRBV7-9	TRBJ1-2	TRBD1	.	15	TGTGCCAGCAGCCCAGGGGGTTCCCTCCTCTATGGCTACACCTTC	CASSPGGSLLYGYTF
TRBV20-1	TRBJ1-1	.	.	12	TGCAGTGCTAGATCCCCTGAGGCTGAAGCTTTCTTT	CSARSPEAEAFF
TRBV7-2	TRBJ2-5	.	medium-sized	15	TGTGCCAGCAGCTTAGTGGACCGGGCCCAAGAGACCCAGTACTTC	CASSLVDRAQETQYF
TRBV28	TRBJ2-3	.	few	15	TGTGCCAGCAGTTGGGACAATCGGGCACAAGATACGCAGTATTTT	CASSWDNRAQDTQYF
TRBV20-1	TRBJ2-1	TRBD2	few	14	TGCAGTGCTGGGGCACTAGCGGGACGGGATGAGCAGTTCTTC	CSAGALAGRDEQFF
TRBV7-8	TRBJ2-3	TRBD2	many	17	TGTGCCAGCAGCTTAGCGGGACTAGCGGGGGTAGTAGATACGCAGTATTTT	CASSLAGLAGVVDTQYF
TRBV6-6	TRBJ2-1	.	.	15	TGTGCCAGCAGTTACTCCGGAGGGGAGCGGGATGAGCAGTTCTTC	CASSYSGGERDEQFF
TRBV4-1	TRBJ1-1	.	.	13	TGCGCCAGCAGCCCCGCCAGTGTCTCTGAAGCTTTCTTT	CASSPASVSEAFF
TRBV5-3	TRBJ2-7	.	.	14	TGTGCCAGCAGCTTCTGGGGGTCGACCTACGAGCAGTACTTC	CASSFWGSTYEQYF
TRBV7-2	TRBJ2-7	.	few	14	TGTGCCAGCAGCTCCCGGGACACTCTTTACGAGCAGTACTTC	CASSSRDTLYEQYF
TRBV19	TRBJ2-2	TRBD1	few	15	TGTGCCAGTAGTTCTGGGGGACAGGGGGCAAGGGAGCTGTTTTTT	CASSSGGQGARELFF
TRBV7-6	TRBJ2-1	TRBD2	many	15	TGTGCCAGCAGACTTAGCGGGAGTGGATACAATGAGCAGTTCTTC	CASRLSGSGYNEQFF
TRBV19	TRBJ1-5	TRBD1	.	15	TGTGCCAGTAGTAAAGGGACAGGGGGTAATCAGCCCCAGCATTTT	CASSKGTGGNQPQHF
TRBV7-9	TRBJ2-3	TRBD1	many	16	TGTGCCAGCAGCAAGGCGACAGGGGGCATCGGGCATACGCAGTATTTT	CASSKATGGIGHTQYF
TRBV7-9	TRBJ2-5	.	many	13	TGTGCCAGCTTGGGGGCTCAAAGGGAGACCCAGTACTTC	CASLGAQRETQYF
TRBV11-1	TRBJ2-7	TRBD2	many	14	TGTGCCAGCAGCCCCGGGACTAGCGGCTACGAGCAGTACTTC	CASSPGTSGYEQYF
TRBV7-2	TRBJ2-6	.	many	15	TGTGCCAGCAGCTTATCAGGGTCTGGGGCCAACGTCCTGACTTTC	CASSLSGSGANVLTF
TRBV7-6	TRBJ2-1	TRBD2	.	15	TGTGCCAGCAGCACCACTAGCGGGGGGTACAATGAGCAGTTCTTC	CASSTTSGGYNEQFF